These T cell receptor beta chains were read from a single sample in a study of T cell repertoires and HLA-DP antigens. These receptors' antigens are unknown. The method was immunoSEQ multiplex PCR; TCRdb's version includes in-frame clones alone and lacks a portion of them. The sample records over 100,000 clones, 80% to 95% being singletons. Sequenced sample: CD4+ T cells from PBMCs. The origin of the receptors is a woman aged 18-29 years in good health and CMV-seronegative. CDR3s include the opening cysteine and the closing phenylalanine or tryptophan. The order of the fields is D gene, V gene, clone size, J gene, CDR3 DNA, CDR3 protein. The D gene is left open where the match is weak. Size tells how often a clone was seen (once, few, many) or the class of an expanded clone, and some rows leave it out.

TRBD2,TRBV5-1,-,TRBJ2-1,TGCGCCAGCAGCTTTAGGACTAGCGGGATTCTAGGGAATGAGCAGTTCTTC,CASSFRTSGILGNEQFF
TRBD1,TRBV30,-,TRBJ1-1,TGTGCCTGGAGTGCAGGGGGCACTGAAGCTTTCTTT,CAWSAGGTEAFF
-,TRBV7-2,-,TRBJ1-1,TGTGCCAGCAGCCCCAACGTGGGGGCTTTCTTT,CASSPNVGAFF
TRBD1,TRBV6-5,-,TRBJ2-5,TGTGCCAGCAGTTACTGGACAGGGAGGCCAGAGACCCAGTACTTC,CASSYWTGRPETQYF
TRBD2,TRBV29-1,-,TRBJ2-3,TGCAGCGTGAGCGGGGTTTACACAGATACGCAGTATTTT,CSVSGVYTDTQYF
-,TRBV27,few,TRBJ2-3,TGTGCCAGCGGACTCGGGGTAGCGCACACAGATACGCAGTATTTT,CASGLGVAHTDTQYF
TRBD2,TRBV5-4,-,TRBJ2-5,TGTGCCAGCAGCATAAGTAGCGGGGGGGCCGGTGAGACCCAGTACTTC,CASSISSGGAGETQYF
TRBD1,TRBV4-1,-,TRBJ1-5,TGCGCCAGCAGCCAAGTGACAGGGAAGAGCAATCAGCCCCAGCATTTT,CASSQVTGKSNQPQHF
-,TRBV7-9,-,TRBJ2-2,TGTGCCAGCAGCCCCCGGGGAGGGGGTAGCGGGAACACCGGGGAGCTGTTTTTT,CASSPRGGGSGNTGELFF
-,TRBV4-1,once,TRBJ1-4,TGCGCCAGCAGCCAAACCCTGGCAGGGACTGAAAAACTGTTTTTT,CASSQTLAGTEKLFF
TRBD1,TRBV5-6,-,TRBJ1-2,TGTGCCAGCAGCAAAGACAGGGTCTCTAACTATGGCTACACCTTC,CASSKDRVSNYGYTF
TRBD1,TRBV5-1,-,TRBJ1-2,TGCGCCAGCAGCGGGCGGGACAGGGAACAGACTAACTATGGCTACACCTTC,CASSGRDREQTNYGYTF
-,TRBV6-5,-,TRBJ2-5,TGTGCCAGCAGTTACGGCGGGGAGACCCAGTACTTC,CASSYGGETQYF
TRBD1,TRBV9,-,TRBJ2-1,TGTGCCAGCACGCCCCGACAGGGGAGCTCCTACAATGAGCAGTTCTTC,CASTPRQGSSYNEQFF
-,TRBV10-3,-,TRBJ2-4,TGTGCCATCAGCCCCAGAGTGGGGGCTTCTGGATGGAACATTCAGTACTTC,CAISPRVGASGWNIQYF
TRBD1,TRBV29-1,-,TRBJ2-1,TGCAGCGTTTGGGACAGGGGCCTCTTTGATGAGCAGTTCTTC,CSVWDRGLFDEQFF
-,TRBV5-1,-,TRBJ2-7,TGCGCCAGCAGCTTAACAGGGTTTGAGCAGTACTTC,CASSLTGFEQYF
TRBD2,TRBV28,-,TRBJ2-7,TGTGCCAGCAGTTTTCGAGGGACTAGCGGGAGCTACGAGCAGTACTTC,CASSFRGTSGSYEQYF
-,TRBV29-1,-,TRBJ1-2,TGCAGCGTTGGGGAGGGTGGCTACACCTTC,CSVGEGGYTF
-,TRBV28,-,TRBJ2-1,TGTGCCAGCCTCAAAGGGCTAGTCAATGAGCAGTTCTTC,CASLKGLVNEQFF
TRBD1,TRBV6-1,-,TRBJ1-1,TGTGCCAGCAAGAGGACAGGGCTAAACACTGAAGCTTTCTTT,CASKRTGLNTEAFF
-,TRBV10-2,once,TRBJ2-7,TGCGCCAGCAGTGAAGACTCCTACTCCTACGAGCAGTACTTC,CASSEDSYSYEQYF
-,TRBV30,-,TRBJ2-3,TGTGCCTGGAGTGTACAGAGGGATACGCAGTATTTT,CAWSVQRDTQYF
-,TRBV19,-,TRBJ1-1,TGTGCCAGTAGTATTTTGGGGGCGCCCACTGAAGCTTTCTTT,CASSILGAPTEAFF
-,TRBV4-3,-,TRBJ2-2,TGCGCCAGCAGCCAAGATCTGGGGCAGGGACGACACCAAATTGTCACCGGGGAGCTGTTTTTT,CASSQDLGQGRHQIVTGELFF
-,TRBV11-2,-,TRBJ2-2,TGTGCCAGCAGCTTAGTCCGGGGGCTTCTTGGCGGGGAGCTGTTTTTT,CASSLVRGLLGGELFF
TRBD1,TRBV6-6,-,TRBJ1-2,TGTGCCAGCAGCCCACTGGACAGGGCTTATGGCTACACCTTC,CASSPLDRAYGYTF
-,TRBV19,-,TRBJ1-5,TGTGCCAGCCGTTACGGCGGGGCCATCAATCAGCCCCAGCATTTT,CASRYGGAINQPQHF
-,TRBV4-1,-,TRBJ2-3,TGCGCCAGCAGCCAAGAAGGAAGAGCAGATACGCAGTATTTT,CASSQEGRADTQYF
-,TRBV4-3,-,TRBJ1-5,TGCGCCAGCAGCCAAGAGGGGGGCAATCAGCCCCAGCATTTT,CASSQEGGNQPQHF
-,TRBV28,-,TRBJ2-3,TGTGCCAGCAGTTCGAACCTCGGCACAGATACGCAGTATTTT,CASSSNLGTDTQYF
-,TRBV10-3,-,TRBJ1-1,TGTGCCATCAGATTTATTATGAACACTGAAGCTTTCTTT,CAIRFIMNTEAFF
-,TRBV7-3,-,TRBJ2-3,TGTGCCAGCAGCGCAACCGGGACTAGCACAGATACGCAGTATTTT,CASSATGTSTDTQYF
-,TRBV6-6,-,TRBJ1-1,TGTGCCAGCAGCCAGGACTCTCAGATCACTGAAGCTTTCTTT,CASSQDSQITEAFF
-,TRBV9,-,TRBJ1-1,TGTGCCAGCAGCGTAGCACAGAACACTGAAGCTTTCTTT,CASSVAQNTEAFF
-,TRBV11-2,few,TRBJ1-5,TGTGCCAGCAGCTTAGGGACAGATCAGCCCCAGCATTTT,CASSLGTDQPQHF
-,TRBV28,-,TRBJ2-2,TGTGCCAGCAGTGCTTTGGGAGCCAACACCGGGGAGCTGTTTTTT,CASSALGANTGELFF
-,TRBV28,-,TRBJ2-6,TGTGCCAGCAGAAGCTCTGGGGCCAACGTCCTGACTTTC,CASRSSGANVLTF
-,TRBV5-1,-,TRBJ1-5,TGCGCCAGCAGCCCTCAGTCTGGGGAGTATGAGCCCCAGCATTTT,CASSPQSGEYEPQHF
-,TRBV7-9,once,TRBJ1-4,TGTGCCAGCGAAAGGGATGAAAAACTGTTTTTT,CASERDEKLFF